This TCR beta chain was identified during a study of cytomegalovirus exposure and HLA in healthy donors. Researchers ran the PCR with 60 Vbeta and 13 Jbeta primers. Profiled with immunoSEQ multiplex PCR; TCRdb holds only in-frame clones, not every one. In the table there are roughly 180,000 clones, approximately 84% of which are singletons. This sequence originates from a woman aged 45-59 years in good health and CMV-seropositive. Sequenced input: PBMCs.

The CDR3 bases are TGCGCCAGCAGCCAAGGCGGACAGGGGGGTAGTGTAGCTTTCTTT. It is translated as CASSQGGQGGSVAFF. The genes are TRBV4-3 and TRBJ1-1; TRBD1 matches at 10 bases. Germline-derived CDR1 and CDR2 are LGHNA and YSLEER. The junction had 9 bases not matched to a gene; V was cut back by 1 base and J by 10 bases. The CDR3 totals 15 residues.